This T cell receptor beta chain was obtained from a study of blood T cell repertoires in COVID-19. Study background: Both acute and convalescent COVID-19 samples were obtained from the United States, Italy and Spain.

In the study's own analysis: Nucleated cell counts were estimated from reference gene primer amplification. Measured with immunoSEQ multiplex PCR; TCRdb has only the in-frame clones, and not every one. The V and J calls and the clone size are those of that table, but D and trimming were determined from the DNA. This table holds approximately 130,000 clones, more than 75% found once. The CDR3 contains 15 residues. The junction had 8 bases not matched to a gene; V was cut back by 7 bases and J by 1 base. The germline CDR1 and CDR2 sequences are MNHEY and SVGAGI. The sequenced material came from peripheral blood. The V call is TRBV6-5, the J call TRBJ1-1; 8 bases map to TRBD1. The receptor was derived from a man aged 60 to 69 with acute or convalescent COVID-19. This CDR3 is CASKLDRAANTEAFF. For the CDR3, the DNA is TGTGCCAGCAAGTTGGACAGGGCAGCGAACACTGAAGCTTTCTTT.